These 24 T cell receptor beta chains share one sample of origin, sequenced in a study of blood T cell repertoires in COVID-19. The table came from immunoSEQ multiplex PCR; TCRdb's copy has only in-frame clones and leaves some out. Of about 100,000 clones listed, about 88% are singletons. The sample consisted of peripheral blood. These receptors were collected from an elderly man with acute or convalescent COVID-19.

The V and J genes are TRBV5-8 and TRBJ1-5; a possible D gene is TRBD1 (6 bases). Germline V gene data show CDR1 as SGHTS and CDR2 as YDEGEE. Trimming stripped 3 bases from V and 4 bases from J, with 14 bases between. The CDR3 has 15 amino acids. CDR3 region: CASSSSDRSNQPQHF. In nucleotides, the CDR3 is TGTGCCAGCAGCTCCTCGGACAGATCAAATCAGCCCCAGCATTTT.

The rearrangement links TRBV5-1 to TRBJ1-3; 7 nucleotides agree with TRBD1. The germline V gene encodes CDR1 SGHRS and CDR2 YFSETQ. V was pared by 1 base and J by 3 bases, with 4 bases of the junction left unmatched. This CDR3 has 15 amino acids. This chain's CDR3 is CASSLFGTDGNTIYF. The CDR3 nucleotides read TGCGCCAGCAGCTTGTTCGGGACAGATGGAAACACCATATATTTT.

The V gene is TRBV11-2, the J gene TRBJ1-6; D is unclear. This CDR3 is built from 14 residues. Trimming shortened V by 0 bases and J by 9 bases, and 9 bases separated the two germline ends. Per the germline V gene, CDR1 is SGHAT and CDR2 is FQNNGV. The DNA of the CDR3 is TGTGCCAGCAGCTTAGATATCGGGGTTTCACCCCTCCACTTT. This translates into CASSLDIGVSPLHF. Full variable domain (outside the CDR3, taken from reference TRBV11-2 and TRBJ1-6): EAGVAQSPRYKIIEKRQSVAFWCNPISGHATLYWYQQILGQGPKLLIQFQNNGVVDDSQLPKDRFSAERLKGVDSTLKIQPAKLEDSAVYLCASSLDIGVSPLHFGNGTRLTVT.

V usage is TRBV20-1 and J usage is TRBJ1-5, with TRBD1 identical over 12 bases. Looked up from germline, CDR1 is DFQATT and CDR2 is SNEGSKA (reference sequence). The CDR3 sequence is 15 residues long. V trimming: 3 bases; J trimming: 6 bases; junction bases outside the gene matches: 6. CDR3 bases: TGCAGTGCTAGTCCCGGGACAGGGGGCGCTCAGCCCCAGCATTTT. As protein: CSASPGTGGAQPQHF.

The chain employs TRBV6-4 and TRBJ1-1; 7 bases match TRBD1. With V trimmed by 6 bases and J by 2 bases, 6 bases remained unmatched. From germline, CDR1 is MRHNA and CDR2 SNTAGT. The CDR3 totals 14 residues. The CDR3: CASSPGGGNTEAFF. The DNA for the CDR3 is TGTGCCAGCAGCCCAGGGGGTGGAAACACTGAAGCTTTCTTT.

The J gene is TRBJ2-1, the V gene TRBV7-2, with 8 bases aligning to TRBD2. With V trimmed by 5 bases and J by 8 bases, 8 bases remained unmatched. CDR1 and CDR2 from the germline V gene are SGHTA and FQGNSA. CDR3 length: 14 residues. The CDR3 nucleotides are TGTGCCAGCAGCCTGGGACTAGTATCGCATGAGCAGTTCTTC. Protein: CASSLGLVSHEQFF.

This clone was seen only once. The chain joins TRBV7-9 to TRBJ2-7, with D perhaps TRBD2 (6 bases). V gave up 5 bases and J gave up 2 bases, with 10 bases separating them. The CDR3 contains 13 residues. Germline V gene sequence: CDR1 SEHNR, CDR2 FQNEAQ (reference sequence). The CDR3 nucleotides are TGTGCCAGCAGCCCGGGACTCACCTACGAGCAGTACTTC. Translating it yields CASSPGLTYEQYF.

The rearrangement uses TRBV7-2 and TRBJ2-7; 11 bases line up with TRBD2. J lost 7 bases, V lost 8 bases, and 7 bases had no gene match. There are 13 residues in the CDR3. Germline values: CDR1 SGHTA, CDR2 FQGNSA. CDR3 region: CASELAGVGEQYF. As DNA, the CDR3 is TGTGCCAGCGAACTAGCGGGAGTTGGGGAGCAGTACTTC.

This clone was counted once. The chain has TRBV7-2 and TRBJ2-7; maybe TRBD1 (6 bases). The CDR3 spans 15 residues. Per germline, CDR1 SGHTA and CDR2 FQGNSA. V lost 3 bases to trimming and J lost 3 bases, with 15 bases between them. In nucleotides, the CDR3 is TGTGCCAGCAGCTTGTCAGAGGGGGTTGGCTACGAGCAGTACTTC. Protein: CASSLSEGVGYEQYF.

This clone has a single count. This sequence joins TRBV28 and TRBJ1-1, with no clear D. The V end lost 5 bases, the J end lost 1 base, and 11 bases lay between the germline ends. Germline CDR1 MDHEN, CDR2 SYDVKM. This CDR3 comprises 14 residues. DNA of the CDR3: TGTGCCAGCAGTCTCGTCAACAGGAACACTGAAGCTTTCTTT. Its translation: CASSLVNRNTEAFF.

CDR3 amino acids: CASRRSPAEETQYF. CDR3 in DNA: TGTGCCAGCAGACGGTCCCCGGCGGAAGAGACCCAGTACTTC. The gene calls are TRBV28 and TRBJ2-5; D unresolved. Trimming took off 6 bases at V and 3 bases at J, with 14 bases between the two ends. The CDR3 loop spans 14 amino acids. Germline V gene data show CDR1 as MDHEN and CDR2 as SYDVKM.

The chain carries TRBV19 and TRBJ1-5, with 10 nucleotides matching TRBD1. Per germline, CDR1 LNHDA and CDR2 SQIVND (reference sequence). Trimming cost V 5 bases and J 5 bases; bases outside gene matches: 12. The CDR3 length is 17 residues. The CDR3: CASSLGRGQGVYQPQHF. For the CDR3, the DNA is TGTGCCAGTAGTCTGGGGCGAGGACAGGGGGTCTATCAGCCCCAGCATTTT.

A note on this clone: Other DNA sequences within the sample encode an identical CDR3. This chain links TRBV27 with TRBJ1-1; 7 bases agree with TRBD1. The CDR3 consists of 14 residues. J was trimmed by 2 bases and V by 5 bases; bases with no gene match: 5. Per the germline V gene, CDR1 is MNHEY and CDR2 is SMNVEV (reference sequence). The chain's CDR3 is CASSPNRGNTEAFF. CDR3 coding DNA: TGTGCCAGCAGTCCAAACAGGGGAAACACTGAAGCTTTCTTT.

On this clone itself: Additional DNA sequences in this sample encode the identical CDR3. The V call is TRBV6-5, the J call TRBJ1-1; maybe TRBD1 (6 bases). Trimming took 6 bases from V and 5 from J, leaving 13 bases between them. Germline-derived CDR1 and CDR2 are MNHEY and SVGAGI. CDR3 length equals 13 residues. This CDR3 is CASRTGPGTEAFF. The DNA for the CDR3 is TGTGCCAGCAGGACAGGTCCGGGGACTGAAGCTTTCTTT.

The chain has TRBV5-5 and TRBJ1-3; TRBD1 matches at 8 bases. Unmatched junction bases numbered 3, after V lost 4 bases and J lost 3 bases. CDR3 size: 14 residues. Germline CDR1 is SGHKS and CDR2 is YYEKEE (reference sequence). The CDR3 DNA reads as TGTGCCAGCAGCCGGACAGGGAATGGAAACACCATATATTTT. Translating it yields CASSRTGNGNTIYF.

This clone was found a few times. V gene TRBV20-1 combines with J gene TRBJ1-2; D is unclear. The CDR3 is 11 amino acids. Trimming removed 5 bases from V and 0 bases from J, with 4 bases in between. Germline loops: CDR1 DFQATT, CDR2 SNEGSKA (reference sequence). The CDR3 here is CSASPNYGYTF. The CDR3 nucleotides read TGCAGTGCTTCTCCTAACTATGGCTACACCTTC.

This clone is a singleton in its sample. This chain connects TRBV24-1 to TRBJ2-1; D is ambiguous. Trimming stripped 7 bases from V and 9 bases from J, with 9 bases between. The CDR3 contains 11 residues. CDR1 is KGHDR, CDR2 SFDVKD, per germline. CDR3 amino acids: CATSLLSEQFF. The CDR3 nucleotides read TGTGCCACCAGCCTCCTCAGTGAGCAGTTCTTC.

Only one count was recorded for this clone. The V call is TRBV5-4, the J call TRBJ2-7; 7 bases are shared with TRBD2. Trimming took 4 bases from V and 7 from J; bases not matched to a gene: 11. From germline, CDR1 is SGHNT and CDR2 YYREEE (reference sequence). CDR3 length: 14 amino acids. CDR3 in DNA: TGTGCCAGCAGCACGGGACTACCCTTCGGGGAGCAGTACTTC. Protein: CASSTGLPFGEQYF. The full variable domain, in which reference TRBV5-4 and TRBJ2-7 provide the parts outside the CDR3, is ETGVTQSPTHLIKTRGQQVTLRCSSQSGHNTVSWYQQALGQGPQFIFQYYREEENGRGNFPPRFSGLQFPNYSSELNVNALELDDSALYLCASSTGLPFGEQYFGPGTRLTVT.

This clone was seen only once. This sequence joins TRBV21-1 and TRBJ2-6; the D segment call TRBD2 is taken from the table without a DNA check. TRBV21-1 is an annotated pseudogene. There are 16 residues in the CDR3. The CDR3 DNA is TGTGCCAGCAGCGTCGAGGGTGGCTCTGGGGCCAACGTCCTGACTTTC. It yields the protein CASSVEGGSGANVLTF.

In nucleotides, the CDR3 is TGTGCCAGTAGTCCCCCCAGCGGGAGGGCCTATGAGCAGTTCTTC. Its protein is CASSPPSGRAYEQFF. The chain is built from TRBV19 and TRBJ2-1; 10 bases are shared with TRBD2. This CDR3 has 15 amino acids. The germline V gene encodes CDR1 LNHDA and CDR2 SQIVND (reference sequence). J gave up 8 bases and V 5 bases, and 9 bases lay outside the gene matches.

The chain recombines TRBV19 with TRBJ2-6; 11 bases align to TRBD2. The trim removed 9 bases at V and 3 bases at J, leaving 7 bases unmatched. The CDR3 spans 16 residues. The germline V gene encodes CDR1 LNHDA and CDR2 SQIVND (reference sequence). DNA of the CDR3: TGTGCCAGCCAACTAGCGGGAGCTCGTGGGGCCAACGTCCTGACTTTC. Translating gives CASQLAGARGANVLTF.

This rearrangement joins TRBV15 to TRBJ1-5, with D perhaps TRBD1 (5 bases). There are 16 residues in the CDR3. Trimming took 5 bases from V and 0 from J, leaving 14 bases between them. Germline lookup yields CDR1 LNHNV and CDR2 YYDKDF (reference sequence). CDR3 residues: CATSPTVGGSNQPQHF. CDR3 in DNA: TGTGCCACCAGCCCCACGGTCGGGGGTAGCAATCAGCCCCAGCATTTT. Supplemented by reference TRBV15 and TRBJ1-5, the full variable domain reads DAMVIQNPRYQVTQFGKPVTLSCSQTLNHNVMYWYQQKSSQAPKLLFHYYDKDFNNEADTPDNFQSRRPNTSFCFLDIRSPGLGDTAMYLCATSPTVGGSNQPQHFGDGTRLSIL.

The rearrangement joins TRBV7-3 to TRBJ1-1, with D possibly TRBD1 on 5 matching bases. V was pared by 5 bases and J by 4 bases, with 17 bases between. Germline CDR1 SGHTA, CDR2 FQGTGA. This CDR3 region has 15 residues. CDR3 protein: CASSPGVTRGTEAFF. The CDR3, as DNA: TGTGCCAGCAGCCCGGGGGTTACTAGGGGCACTGAAGCTTTCTTT.

This chain links TRBV9 with TRBJ1-6; 9 bases fit TRBD1. CDR1 and CDR2 (germline): SGDLS, YYNGEE. The CDR3 loop spans 14 amino acids. V was clipped by 4 bases and J by 11 bases; unmatched bases: 7. The CDR3 protein is CASSRDRVSAPLHF. The CDR3 nucleotides are TGTGCCAGCAGCCGGGACAGGGTTTCTGCACCCCTCCACTTT.